The next 20 T cell receptor beta chains were all read from a single sample in a study of T cell responses to AZD1222 COVID-19 vaccine. Sequencing used immunoSEQ multiplex PCR; TCRdb keeps in-frame clones, though not all of them. The data show about 100,000 clones, roughly 84% seen once. Sequenced here: peripheral blood, sampled on day 0 of AZD1222 vaccination. Receptor source: an adult in good health.

Of note for this clone: The same CDR3 arises from other DNA sequences in this sample as well. The genes are TRBV3-1 (or the pseudogene TRBV3-2) and TRBJ1-1; no clear D. The CDR3 length is 13 residues. The germline gives CDR1 LGHDT, CDR2 YNNKEL (reference sequence). Trimming took off 1 base at V and 3 bases at J, with 6 bases between the two ends. The CDR3 nucleotides are TGTGCCAGCAGCCAAGTTAGAGACACTGAAGCTTTCTTT. It encodes CASSQVRDTEAFF.

The V gene is TRBV27, the J gene TRBJ2-1; D gene unclear. The CDR3 runs to 13 residues. V lost 5 bases to trimming and J lost 4 bases, with 9 bases between them. Germline lookup yields CDR1 MNHEY and CDR2 SMNVEV (reference sequence). In nucleotides, the CDR3 is TGTGCCAGCAGTAAAGGGCCATACAATGAGCAGTTCTTC. As protein: CASSKGPYNEQFF.

The chain links TRBV28 to TRBJ2-6; TRBD2 is a possible D gene (6 bases). Germline V gene lookup returns CDR1 MDHEN and CDR2 SYDVKM. The CDR3 contains 17 residues. V lost 1 base, J lost 2 bases, and 12 bases lay in between. CDR3 residues: CASSLFGGEAGANVLTF. DNA for the CDR3: TGTGCCAGCAGTTTATTCGGGGGAGAGGCTGGGGCCAACGTCCTGACTTTC. The full variable domain, completed using reference TRBV28 and TRBJ2-6, is DVKVTQSSRYLVKRTGEKVFLECVQDMDHENMFWYRQDPGLGLRLIYFSYDVKMKEKGDIPEGYSVSREKKERFSLILESASTNQTSMYLCASSLFGGEAGANVLTFGAGSRLTVL.

V gene TRBV9 combines with J gene TRBJ1-2, with D maybe TRBD1 (6 bases). CDR1 SGDLS and CDR2 YYNGEE come from the germline V gene. Trimming pared 5 bases from V and 7 bases from J, leaving 15 bases between. The CDR3 totals 13 residues. CDR3 sequence reads: CASSAGERFGYTF. DNA of the CDR3: TGTGCCAGCAGTGCAGGGGAACGATTTGGCTACACCTTC.

The chain has TRBV29-1 and TRBJ1-2; 9 positions match TRBD1. V gave up 3 bases and J gave up 5 bases; unmatched junction bases: 1. CDR1 SQVTM and CDR2 ANQGSEA come from the germline V gene. The CDR3 runs to 12 residues. CDR3 sequence: CSVEDRGYGYTF. The CDR3 nucleotides read TGCAGCGTTGAGGACAGGGGTTATGGCTACACCTTC.

This chain joins TRBV6-6 and TRBJ1-5; D is perhaps TRBD1 (5 bases). Germline V gene sequence: CDR1 MNHNY, CDR2 SVGAGI (reference sequence). This CDR3 contains 16 residues. Trimming stripped 6 bases from V and 5 bases from J, with 20 bases between. CDR3 protein: CASSSYWQSGDQPQHF. As DNA, the CDR3 is TGTGCCAGCAGCAGTTACTGGCAATCGGGGGATCAGCCCCAGCATTTT.

The rearrangement links TRBV3-1 (or the pseudogene TRBV3-2) to TRBJ1-2; D may be TRBD1 (5 bases). Per germline, CDR1 LGHDT and CDR2 YNNKEL (reference sequence). The CDR3 consists of 17 residues. Trimming cost V 4 bases and J 8 bases, with 26 bases left between them. CDR3 amino acids: CASSLQSGAFNRLGYTF. The CDR3 DNA reads TGTGCCAGCAGCCTTCAGAGCGGGGCTTTTAACCGCCTGGGCTACACCTTC.

The chain has TRBV5-1 and TRBJ2-3, with 9 positions matching TRBD1. The CDR3 has 15 residues. Germline CDR1 SGHRS, CDR2 YFSETQ. The ends lost 0 bases at V and 5 bases at J; junction bases unmatched: 4. CDR3 sequence reads: CASSLGTGGKDTQYF. CDR3 bases: TGCGCCAGCAGCTTGGGTACAGGGGGCAAAGATACGCAGTATTTT.

The chain combines TRBV6-5 with TRBJ1-4, with TRBD1 as a possible D gene (6 bases). The V end was cut by 5 bases, the J end by 9 bases, with 19 bases between. The CDR3 is 15 residues long. Germline CDR1 MNHEY, CDR2 SVGAGI. CDR3 coding DNA: TGTGCCAGCAGTCCAACCTCGAGACAGGTGAAAAAACTGTTTTTT. It specifies CASSPTSRQVKKLFF.

The chain combines TRBV4-3 with TRBJ2-3, with TRBD2 identical over 11 bases. CDR3 length: 19 amino acids. The germline V gene has CDR1 LGHNA and CDR2 YSLEER. Losses at the gene ends were 0 bases for V and 0 bases for J; bases not matched to a gene: 8. The CDR3 is CASSQDNLAGGLSTDTQYF. In DNA form, the CDR3 reads TGCGCCAGCAGCCAAGATAACCTAGCGGGAGGCCTAAGCACAGATACGCAGTATTTT.

The CDR3 region is CATSEVGRSTGELFF. The CDR3 region has the DNA TGTGCCACCAGTGAGGTCGGGAGGTCCACCGGGGAGCTGTTTTTT. The chain joins TRBV24-1 to TRBJ2-2, with 7 bases identical to TRBD2. Trimming at V came to 4 bases and at J to 4 bases, leaving 5 bases not matched to a gene. The length of the CDR3 is 15 residues. The germline V gene has CDR1 KGHDR and CDR2 SFDVKD.

V gene TRBV15 combines with J gene TRBJ1-5, with D maybe TRBD1 (6 bases). CDR3 length equals 17 residues. The ends were cut back, 0 bases at V and 6 bases at J, with 18 bases in the middle. Germline assignment: CDR1 LNHNV and CDR2 YYDKDF (reference sequence). The CDR3 sequence is CATSRDESWGAGQPQHF. For the CDR3, the DNA is TGTGCCACCAGCAGAGATGAGAGTTGGGGGGCGGGTCAGCCCCAGCATTTT.

V usage is TRBV27 and J usage is TRBJ2-5; D possibly corresponds to TRBD1 (5 bases). V was shortened by 1 base and J by 4 bases, with 13 bases between the two germline ends. This CDR3 contains 15 residues. Germline values: CDR1 MNHEY, CDR2 SMNVEV (reference sequence). In DNA, the CDR3 is TGTGCCAGCAGTTTATTAGCAGGGTCGGCAGAGACCCAGTACTTC. Translation: CASSLLAGSAETQYF.

The chain joins TRBV6-5 to TRBJ1-2; 9 bases are shared with TRBD1. Germline V gene data show CDR1 as MNHEY and CDR2 as SVGAGI. J was trimmed by 0 bases and V by 6 bases; bases with no gene match: 5. The CDR3 extends over 15 amino acids. The CDR3 is CASRDRGKANYGYTF. The CDR3 nucleotides read TGTGCCAGCAGGGACAGGGGAAAAGCTAACTATGGCTACACCTTC.

V usage is TRBV10-3 and J usage is TRBJ1-4, with D possibly matching TRBD1 (6 bases). Trimming removed 2 bases from V and 3 bases from J, with 10 bases in between. The CDR3 is 15 amino acids. Germline CDR1 and CDR2: ENHRY and SYGVKD. The CDR3 DNA reads TGTGCCATCAGTGAGGGACAGTCCTCTAATGAAAAACTGTTTTTT. As protein: CAISEGQSSNEKLFF.

V is TRBV30 and J is TRBJ1-6; D call uncertain. Per germline, CDR1 GTSNPN and CDR2 SVGIG (reference sequence). CDR3 length equals 14 residues. V was trimmed by 0 bases and J by 7 bases, leaving 10 bases between them. The CDR3 DNA is TGTGCCTGGAGTGTACTCTCCAGGAATTCACCCCTCCACTTT. Encoded protein: CAWSVLSRNSPLHF.

The chain recombines TRBV6-5 with TRBJ1-1, with unresolved D. The germline gives CDR1 MNHEY, CDR2 SVGAGI. V lost 9 bases to trimming and J lost 5 bases, with 10 bases between them. The CDR3 contains 11 residues. The CDR3 region has the DNA TGTGCCAGTTTAACGGGAACTGAAGCTTTCTTT. Protein sequence: CASLTGTEAFF.

The chain carries TRBV28 and TRBJ2-2; TRBD2 matches 7 bases. J gave up 5 bases and V 6 bases, and 12 bases lay outside the gene matches. The germline gives CDR1 MDHEN, CDR2 SYDVKM. CDR3 length: 16 amino acids. The CDR3 sequence is CASSSAGLEGTGELFF. Here the CDR3 DNA reads TGTGCCAGCAGCTCGGCCGGACTAGAAGGGACCGGGGAGCTGTTTTTT.

This chain joins TRBV28 and TRBJ1-2; D remains unclear. Germline V gene lookup returns CDR1 MDHEN and CDR2 SYDVKM. The V and J ends lost 6 bases and 3 bases respectively, with 11 bases between them. The CDR3 extends over 13 amino acids. The CDR3 loop reads CASSYNSHYGYTF. For the CDR3, the DNA is TGTGCCAGCAGCTACAATTCTCACTATGGCTACACCTTC.

V is TRBV28 and J is TRBJ1-1, with TRBD1 matching over 8 bases. This CDR3 has 17 amino acids. The germline gives CDR1 MDHEN, CDR2 SYDVKM. Losses at the gene ends were 7 bases for V and 4 bases for J; bases not matched to a gene: 17. The CDR3 sequence: CASTESQGGPSFTEAFF. In nucleotides, the CDR3 is TGTGCCAGCACGGAATCACAGGGGGGGCCGTCGTTCACTGAAGCTTTCTTT.